This T cell receptor (beta chain) was found in a study of Ad26.COV2.S vaccination and SARS-CoV-2 variants. Study summary: Ad26.COV2.S, an intramuscular injection, was given once or twice 56 days apart. Study outcomes and limitations: Vaccine recipients had higher spike-specific TCR breadth than placebo recipients. Total T cell responses, in the TCR breadth and depth analyses, may have been underestimated.

The treatment is: some 20 received Ad26.COV2.S at low or high dose, single or two shots; roughly five received placebo; per-sample allocation not given. At day 63 after the first vaccine or placebo injection, samples were drawn. Clones were sequenced by immunoSEQ multiplex PCR, and TCRdb holds only the in-frame ones, with some missing. The sample carries around 500,000 clones, about nine tenths recorded once. A word on this clone: Its specificity is unknown.

The origin of this receptor is a person between 18 and 65 years old who received the Ad26.COV2.S COVID-19 vaccine or a placebo. The sequencing used peripheral blood, collected in a trial of Ad26.COV2.S vaccine versus placebo.

The CDR3 loop reads CASSLKRGTEAFF. CDR3 sequence (DNA): TGTGCCAGCAGCCTCAAAAGGGGGACTGAAGCTTTCTTT. This rearrangement joins TRBV3-1 (or the pseudogene TRBV3-2) to TRBJ1-1; D possibly corresponds to TRBD1 (6 bases). Germline loops: CDR1 LGHDT, CDR2 YNNKEL (reference sequence). V gave up 4 bases and J gave up 5 bases, with 11 bases separating them. This CDR3 is built from 13 residues.